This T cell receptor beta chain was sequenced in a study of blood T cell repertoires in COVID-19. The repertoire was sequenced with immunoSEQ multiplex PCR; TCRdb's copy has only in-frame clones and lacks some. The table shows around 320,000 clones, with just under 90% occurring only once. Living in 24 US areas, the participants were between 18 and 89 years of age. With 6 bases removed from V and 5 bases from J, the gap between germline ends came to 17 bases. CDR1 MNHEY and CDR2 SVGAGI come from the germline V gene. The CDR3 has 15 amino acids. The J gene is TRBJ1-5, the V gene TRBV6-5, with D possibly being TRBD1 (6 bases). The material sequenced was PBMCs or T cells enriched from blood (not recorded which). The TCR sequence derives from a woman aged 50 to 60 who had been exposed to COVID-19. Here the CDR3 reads CASSLIGTPDQPQHF. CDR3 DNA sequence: TGTGCCAGCAGCCTAATAGGGACACCCGATCAGCCCCAGCATTTT.